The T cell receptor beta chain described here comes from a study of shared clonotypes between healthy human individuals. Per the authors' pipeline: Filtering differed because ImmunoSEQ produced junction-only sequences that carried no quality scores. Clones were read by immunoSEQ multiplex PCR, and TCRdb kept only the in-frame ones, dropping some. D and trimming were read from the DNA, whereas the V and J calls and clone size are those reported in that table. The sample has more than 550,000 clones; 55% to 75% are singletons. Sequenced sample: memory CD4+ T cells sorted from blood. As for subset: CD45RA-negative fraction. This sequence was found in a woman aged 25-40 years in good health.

CDR3 sequence (DNA): TGTGCCAGCAGGGGACTAGCGGGAAATGCTGTGGAGCAGTTCTTC. It encodes CASRGLAGNAVEQFF. The rearrangement links TRBV2 to TRBJ2-1, with 13 bases matching TRBD2. Germline V lookup: CDR1 SNHLY, CDR2 FYNNEI. The ends lost 6 bases at V and 10 bases at J; junction bases unmatched: 9. This CDR3 region has 15 residues.